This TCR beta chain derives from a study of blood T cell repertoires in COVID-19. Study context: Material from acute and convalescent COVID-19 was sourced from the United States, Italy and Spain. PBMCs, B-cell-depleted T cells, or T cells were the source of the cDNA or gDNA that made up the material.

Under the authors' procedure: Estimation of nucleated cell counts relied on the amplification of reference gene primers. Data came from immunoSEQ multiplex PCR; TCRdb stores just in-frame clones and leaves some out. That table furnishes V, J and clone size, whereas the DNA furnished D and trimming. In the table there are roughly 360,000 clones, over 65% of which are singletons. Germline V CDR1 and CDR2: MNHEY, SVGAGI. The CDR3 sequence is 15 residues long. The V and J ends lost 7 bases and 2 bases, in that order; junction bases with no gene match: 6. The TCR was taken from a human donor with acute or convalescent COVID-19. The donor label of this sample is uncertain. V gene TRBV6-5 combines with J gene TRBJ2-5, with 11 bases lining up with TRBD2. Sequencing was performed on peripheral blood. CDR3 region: CASTTTSGNQETQYF. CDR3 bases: TGTGCCAGCACGACGACTAGCGGGAATCAAGAGACCCAGTACTTC.